The 4 T cell receptor beta chains given below trace back to one sample, sequenced in a study of T cell responses to AZD1222 COVID-19 vaccine. TCRdb's copy holds only in-frame clones and misses some; the assay was immunoSEQ multiplex PCR. The sample lists about 170,000 clones, roughly 90% occurring once. This specimen consisted of peripheral blood, obtained on day 0 of AZD1222 vaccination. The source is an adult in good health.

This chain joins TRBV4-3 and TRBJ2-5, with D possibly being TRBD1 or TRBD2 (5 bases each). Germline V lookup: CDR1 LGHNA, CDR2 YSLEER. V lost 4 bases, J lost 4 bases, and 16 bases lay in between. The CDR3 is 15 residues long. The CDR3 here is CASSRRRGDLETQYF. The CDR3 nucleotides read TGCGCCAGCAGCCGTCGCAGAGGGGACCTAGAGACCCAGTACTTC.

The genes are TRBV10-3 and TRBJ2-1; possible D gene TRBD2, 5 bases. V lost 2 bases and J lost 7, with 12 bases in between. Germline V CDR1 and CDR2: ENHRY, SYGVKD. This CDR3 comprises 14 residues. CDR3 sequence reads: CAISELATKNEQFF. As DNA, the CDR3 is TGTGCCATCAGTGAGCTAGCTACAAAGAATGAGCAGTTCTTC.

The V call is TRBV7-8, the J call TRBJ1-6, with D possibly matching TRBD1 (5 bases). The CDR3 runs 13 residues. Trimming shortened V by 11 bases and J by 9 bases, and 17 bases separated the two germline ends. Germline V gene lookup returns CDR1 SGHVS and CDR2 FQNEAQ. The CDR3 protein is CACRGDHFSPLHF. The CDR3 nucleotides are TGTGCCTGCCGGGGGGACCACTTTTCACCCCTCCACTTT.

The chain has TRBV5-8 and TRBJ1-3, with D uncertain. The CDR3 is 13 amino acids. Germline-derived CDR1 and CDR2 are SGHTS and YDEGEE. V was pared by 2 bases and J by 7 bases, with 10 bases between. The CDR3 sequence is CASSFRSRNTIYF. CDR3 DNA sequence: TGTGCCAGCAGCTTCCGATCTCGGAACACCATATATTTT.